This TCR beta chain was documented in a study of control samples from healthy donors and cancer patients. Measured with immunoSEQ multiplex PCR; TCRdb has only the in-frame clones, and not every one. The table has about 140,000 clones, less than 90% seen once. V was cut by 3 bases and J by 4 bases, with 11 bases left in between. There are 14 residues in the CDR3. CDR1 and CDR2 (germline): SGHRS, YFSETQ. The TCR comes from a woman aged 25 to 39 in good health. V is TRBV5-1 and J is TRBJ1-5, with TRBD1 as a possible D gene (5 bases). The specimen sequenced was blood. CDR3 amino acids: CASSSGTENQPQHF. The DNA of the CDR3 is TGCGCCAGCAGCTCAGGGACGGAAAATCAGCCCCAGCATTTT.